Below, 2 T cell receptor beta chains from the same sample are listed, as sequenced in a study of blood T cell repertoires in COVID-19. Some clones are missing from TCRdb's copy, which holds only in-frame ones; the method was immunoSEQ multiplex PCR. This table holds around 280,000 clones, about nine tenths found once. Sequencing was carried out using peripheral blood. The source of these receptors is a woman aged 30 to 39 with COVID-19, enrolled during active disease.

The genes are TRBV5-1 and TRBJ1-5; a weak D match, TRBD1 (5 bases). This CDR3 has 13 residues. The ends were cut back, 7 bases at V and 7 bases at J, with 15 bases in the middle. The germline gives CDR1 SGHRS, CDR2 YFSETQ. The CDR3 nucleotides are TGCGCCAGCTTTCTCAGGGCGAGACAGCCCCAGCATTTT. Translation: CASFLRARQPQHF.

The chain joins TRBV6-1 to TRBJ1-1; D unresolved. Trimming stripped 4 bases from V and 1 base from J, with 13 bases between. The CDR3 totals 15 residues. In germline, CDR1 is MNHNS, CDR2 SASEGT. The CDR3 region is CASSGTFGANTEAFF. CDR3 DNA sequence: TGTGCCAGCAGTGGAACCTTTGGAGCGAACACTGAAGCTTTCTTT.